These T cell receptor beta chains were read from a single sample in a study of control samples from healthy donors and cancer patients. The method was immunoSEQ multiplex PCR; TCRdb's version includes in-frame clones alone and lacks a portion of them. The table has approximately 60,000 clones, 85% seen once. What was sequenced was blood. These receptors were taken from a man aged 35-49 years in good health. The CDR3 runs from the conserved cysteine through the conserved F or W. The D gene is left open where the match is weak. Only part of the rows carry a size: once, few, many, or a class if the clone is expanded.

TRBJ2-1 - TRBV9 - CASSVGGGHPSLEQFF TGTGCCAGCAGCGTAGGGGGTGGGCACCCATCTCTTGAGCAGTTCTTC
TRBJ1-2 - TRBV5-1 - CASSPSGSDYGYTF TGCGCCAGCAGCCCCTCCGGATCGGACTATGGCTACACCTTC
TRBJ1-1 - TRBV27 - CASTPSGQNTEAFF TGTGCCAGCACCCCCTCGGGGCAGAACACTGAAGCTTTCTTT
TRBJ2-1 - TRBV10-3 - CAIRASPGTLFEQFF TGTGCCATCAGAGCAAGTCCGGGAACATTGTTTGAGCAGTTCTTC
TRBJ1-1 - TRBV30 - CAWSRDYNTEAFF TGTGCCTGGAGTCGGGATTATAACACTGAAGCTTTCTTT
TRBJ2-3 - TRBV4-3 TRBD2 CASSRSGAGGRSGTDTQYF TGCGCCAGCAGTAGGTCCGGCGCGGGGGGGCGTTCTGGGACAGATACGCAGTATTTT
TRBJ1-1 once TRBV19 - CASSMGGGAFF TGTGCCAGTAGTATGGGCGGTGGAGCTTTCTTT
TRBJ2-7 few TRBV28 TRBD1 CASRGTGAYEQYF TGTGCCAGCAGGGGAACAGGGGCCTACGAGCAGTACTTC
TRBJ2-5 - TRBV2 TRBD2 CASSEGLAGGQETQYF TGTGCCAGCAGTGAAGGGCTAGCGGGGGGGCAAGAGACCCAGTACTTC
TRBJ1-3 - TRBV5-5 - CASSPTVSGNTIYF TGTGCCAGCAGCCCGACAGTCTCTGGAAACACCATATATTTT
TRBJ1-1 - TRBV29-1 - CSFREATQGGGTEAFF TGCAGCTTCCGCGAGGCCACTCAGGGTGGGGGGACTGAAGCTTTCTTT
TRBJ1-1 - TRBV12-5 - CASGLLDTEAFF TGTGCTAGTGGTTTACTGGACACTGAAGCTTTCTTT
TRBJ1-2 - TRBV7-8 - CASSIDQGIHGYTF TGTGCCAGCAGCATAGACCAGGGGATTCATGGCTACACCTTC
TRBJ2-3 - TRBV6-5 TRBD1 CASNRGRTDTQYF TGTGCCAGCAACAGGGGACGCACAGATACGCAGTATTTT
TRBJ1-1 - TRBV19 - CASSKPVRQFTEAFF TGTGCCAGTAGTAAACCCGTCAGACAGTTCACTGAAGCTTTCTTT
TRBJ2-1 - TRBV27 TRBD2 CASSRLAGTYNEQFF TGTGCCAGCAGTAGACTAGCGGGGACCTACAATGAGCAGTTCTTC
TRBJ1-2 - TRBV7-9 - CASSLARGYTF TGTGCCAGCAGCTTAGCGCGGGGCTACACCTTC
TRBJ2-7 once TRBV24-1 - CATSDTTAYEQYF TGTGCCACCAGTGACACAACAGCCTACGAGCAGTACTTC
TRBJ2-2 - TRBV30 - CAWSVGRGGTGELFF TGTGCCTGGAGTGTCGGCAGGGGGGGAACCGGGGAGCTGTTTTTT
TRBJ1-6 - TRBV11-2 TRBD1 CASSSHLPGGDRSTPLHF TGTGCCAGCAGCTCCCATCTCCCGGGGGGGGACAGGAGTACACCCCTCCACTTT
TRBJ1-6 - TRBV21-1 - CASSVRQVRFLSPLHF TGTGCCAGCAGCGTCAGACAGGTTCGATTTCTTTCACCCCTCCACTTT
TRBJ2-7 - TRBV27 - CASSPGGGYEQYF TGTGCCAGCAGCCCCGGGGGCGGATACGAGCAGTACTTC
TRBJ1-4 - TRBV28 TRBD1 CASSPSGQGRGEKLFF TGTGCCAGCAGCCCGTCCGGACAGGGGAGGGGTGAAAAACTGTTTTTT
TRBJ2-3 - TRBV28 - CASISSHGWGTSTDTQYF TGTGCCAGCATTTCATCCCACGGGTGGGGGACTAGCACAGATACGCAGTATTTT
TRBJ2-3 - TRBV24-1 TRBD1 CATSDSPGQGNTDTQYF TGTGCCACCAGTGATTCACCGGGACAGGGAAACACAGATACGCAGTATTTT
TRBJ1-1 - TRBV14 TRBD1 CASSQWTGDVMNTEAFF TGTGCCAGCAGCCAATGGACAGGGGACGTCATGAACACTGAAGCTTTCTTT
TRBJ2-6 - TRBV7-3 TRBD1 CASSKPGTGGSGANVLTF TGTGCCAGCAGCAAACCTGGGACAGGGGGCTCTGGGGCCAACGTCCTGACTTTC
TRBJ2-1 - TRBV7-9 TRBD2 CASRGLAGTYNEQFF TGTGCCAGCAGAGGACTAGCGGGAACCTACAATGAGCAGTTCTTC
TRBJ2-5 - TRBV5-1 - CASSLSQGQETQYF TGCGCCAGCAGCTTGTCTCAGGGACAAGAGACCCAGTACTTC
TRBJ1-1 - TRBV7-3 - CASSLTAGKNTEAFF TGTGCCAGCAGCTTAACGGCAGGGAAGAACACTGAAGCTTTCTTT
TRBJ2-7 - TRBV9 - CASSVRWEGNEQYF TGTGCCAGCAGCGTAAGGTGGGAAGGGAACGAGCAGTACTTC
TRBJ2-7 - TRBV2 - CASSRGNPGSSSYEQYF TGTGCCAGCAGTCGAGGGAATCCGGGATCGTCCTCCTACGAGCAGTACTTC
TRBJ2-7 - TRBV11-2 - CASSRTTAYEQYF TGTGCCAGCAGCCGAACAACGGCCTACGAGCAGTACTTC
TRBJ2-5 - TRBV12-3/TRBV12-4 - CASTPGGRETQYF TGTGCCAGCACCCCTGGGGGACGAGAGACCCAGTACTTC
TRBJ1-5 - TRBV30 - CAWSRESNQPQHF TGTGCCTGGAGTCGTGAAAGCAATCAGCCCCAGCATTTT
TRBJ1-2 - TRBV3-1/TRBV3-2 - CASSQEQFSYNYGYTF TGTGCCAGCAGCCAAGAACAGTTCTCTTATAACTATGGCTACACCTTC
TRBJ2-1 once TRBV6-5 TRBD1 CASTFTGASYNEQFF TGTGCCAGCACCTTTACAGGGGCGTCCTACAATGAGCAGTTCTTC
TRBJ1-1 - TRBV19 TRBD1 CASSTPGQIKNTEAFF TGTGCCAGTAGTACACCGGGACAGATAAAGAACACTGAAGCTTTCTTT
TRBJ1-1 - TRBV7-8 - CASSFSGRGNTEAFF TGTGCCAGCAGCTTTTCCGGTCGGGGGAACACTGAAGCTTTCTTT
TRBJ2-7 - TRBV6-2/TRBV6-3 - CASSYRPGEQYF TGTGCCAGCAGTTACCGACCGGGCGAGCAGTACTTC
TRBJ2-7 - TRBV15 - CATSRLGEQYF TGTGCCACCAGCAGATTGGGTGAGCAGTACTTC
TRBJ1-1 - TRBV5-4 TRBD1 CASSLTGRGGLEGTEAFF TGTGCCAGCAGCTTGACGGGCAGGGGGGGATTAGAAGGCACTGAAGCTTTCTTT